A selection of T cell receptor beta chains follows, all from one sample in a study of monozygotic twins with inflammatory bowel disease. Reanalyzing the 5' RACE reads, TCRdb keeps one entry per CDR3 protein, without DNA. Seen in this sample are some 150,000 distinct CDR3 sequences; the ten most common clones hold roughly 2.4%. Sequencing input: blood. The source of these receptors is a human donor with ulcerative colitis or Crohn's disease, or a healthy co-twin of an affected twin (not recorded which). CDR3s include the opening cysteine and the closing phenylalanine or tryptophan.

V gene	J gene	CDR3 length	CDR3 protein
TRBV20-1	TRBJ2-7	13	CSARSLSSYEQYF
TRBV16	TRBJ1-5	15	CASSQSGDGKQPQHF
TRBV7-3	TRBJ2-1	15	CASSLRGQDGNEQFF
TRBV7-8	TRBJ2-6	20	CASSLRFSGQGFSGANVLTF
TRBV5-1	TRBJ2-2	13	CASSWDFTGELFF
TRBV29-1	TRBJ1-5	13	CSVGQGANQPQHF
TRBV5-6	TRBJ1-5	13	CASSLEGTQPQHF
TRBV20-1	TRBJ2-3	13	CSASSGVADTQYF
TRBV6-1	TRBJ1-6	14	CASKTRDRLSPLHF
TRBV18	TRBJ2-3	19	CASSPPLLAAANFTDTQYF
TRBV7-2	TRBJ2-5	14	CASRRTIFEETQYF
TRBV24-1	TRBJ2-7	13	CATSGTPSYEQYF
TRBV30	TRBJ1-1	13	CAWSMANSAGAFF
TRBV5-5	TRBJ2-1	16	CASSLVTSGIYNEQFF
TRBV7-8	TRBJ1-2	17	CASSLGQHPPSNYGYTF
TRBV7-8	TRBJ2-1	16	CASSLAGNAGYNEQFF
TRBV12-3/TRBV12-4	TRBJ2-3	18	CASATRVSSGPSIDTQYF
TRBV30	TRBJ1-6	13	CAWSEGDLSPLHF
TRBV12-3/TRBV12-4	TRBJ1-1	15	CASSFNTGRGSRAFF
TRBV20-1	TRBJ2-2	16	CSARSSGGPNAGELFF
TRBV4-3	TRBJ1-5	15	CASSQVMGDNQPQHF
TRBV7-9	TRBJ1-1	14	CASSTTGRNTEAFF
TRBV4-3	TRBJ2-2	17	CASSQEGPQGWTGELFF
TRBV30	TRBJ2-1	12	CAWNRPLNEQFF
TRBV9	TRBJ2-2	14	CASSIQGYTGELFF
TRBV12-3/TRBV12-4	TRBJ2-3	12	CASSHTADTQYF
TRBV19	TRBJ2-3	17	CASSISYGTGAPDTQYF
TRBV20-1	TRBJ2-1	16	CSARDQTSGSGNEQFF
TRBV27	TRBJ2-1	14	CASSQRGTRNEQFF
TRBV27	TRBJ2-7	14	CASRVVAGSYEQYF
TRBV11-2	TRBJ1-1	12	CASGRMNTEAFF
TRBV7-9	TRBJ2-1	15	CASSLTATGVNEQFF
TRBV20-1	TRBJ2-3	17	CSARDEGLAGLRGEQYF
TRBV20-1	TRBJ1-5	13	CSARGTGDQPQHF
TRBV7-9	TRBJ1-2	15	CASSLGPRGNYGYTF
TRBV15	TRBJ2-7	14	CATSSRDRVGEQYF
TRBV7-3	TRBJ2-1	15	CASSRTGQAYNEQFF
TRBV5-1	TRBJ2-3	15	CASSLRTGDTDTQYF
TRBV4-3	TRBJ2-1	17	CASSQGLAGSHNNEQFF
TRBV7-3	TRBJ2-2	14	CASSLHPEGGELFF
TRBV4-1	TRBJ2-7	11	CASRDNREQYF
TRBV5-5	TRBJ2-3	15	CASSLIAGGVDTQYF
TRBV28	TRBJ2-7	14	CASSLLTGFYEQYF
TRBV20-1	TRBJ2-1	17	CSARDPEGSSSYNEQFF
TRBV10-3	TRBJ2-7	13	CATRQGPSYEQYF
TRBV28	TRBJ1-2	15	CASRKEIRINYGYTF
TRBV29-1	TRBJ2-3	14	CSAKGQGDTDTQYF
TRBV12-3/TRBV12-4	TRBJ2-3	14	CASSLVGTGDTQYF
TRBV3-1	TRBJ2-5	13	CASSQPPGETQYF
TRBV12-3/TRBV12-4	TRBJ2-3	17	CASSQTSGRLGADTQYF
TRBV28	TRBJ1-2	14	CASTMGQRTEGYTF
TRBV12-3/TRBV12-4	TRBJ1-1	15	CASTPKGRADTEAFF
TRBV11-2	TRBJ2-1	17	CASSASEGLAYYNEQFF